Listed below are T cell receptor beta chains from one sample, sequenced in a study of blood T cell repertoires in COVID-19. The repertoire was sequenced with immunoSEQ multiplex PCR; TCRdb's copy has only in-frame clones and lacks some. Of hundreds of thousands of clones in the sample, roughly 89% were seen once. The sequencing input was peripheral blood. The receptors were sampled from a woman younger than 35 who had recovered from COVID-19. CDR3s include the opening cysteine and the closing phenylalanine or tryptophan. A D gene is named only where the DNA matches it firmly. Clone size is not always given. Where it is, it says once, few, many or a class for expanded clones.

CDR3 protein: CASSPILLGQRLYGYTF; CDR3 DNA: TGTGCCAGCTCACCAATCCTTCTTGGACAGCGCCTCTATGGCTACACCTTC; D gene: -; V gene: TRBV18; J gene: TRBJ1-2; clone size: -
CDR3 protein: CASSILTGTSGITSTDTQYF; CDR3 DNA: TGTGCCAGCAGCATCCTAACGGGGACTAGCGGGATTACTAGCACAGATACGCAGTATTTT; D gene: TRBD2; V gene: TRBV7-9; J gene: TRBJ2-3; clone size: -
CDR3 protein: CSVEWTGTGGVYGYGYTF; CDR3 DNA: TGCAGCGTTGAGTGGACCGGGACAGGGGGGGTCTATGGGTATGGCTACACCTTC; D gene: TRBD1; V gene: TRBV29-1; J gene: TRBJ1-2; clone size: -
CDR3 protein: CASSRSGRATDTQYF; CDR3 DNA: TGCGCCAGCAGCCGAAGCGGGAGGGCGACAGATACGCAGTATTTT; D gene: TRBD2; V gene: TRBV5-1; J gene: TRBJ2-3; clone size: -
CDR3 protein: CAAPPGESTDTQYF; CDR3 DNA: TGTGCAGCACCGCCGGGAGAAAGTACAGATACGCAGTATTTT; D gene: -; V gene: TRBV7-9; J gene: TRBJ2-3; clone size: once
CDR3 protein: CASSQEFVGGDTEAFF; CDR3 DNA: TGCGCCAGCAGCCAAGAGTTTGTCGGGGGGGACACTGAAGCTTTCTTT; D gene: -; V gene: TRBV4-3; J gene: TRBJ1-1; clone size: -
CDR3 protein: CASSVDRGRDEKLFF; CDR3 DNA: TGTGCCAGCAGCGTTGACAGGGGCAGAGATGAAAAACTGTTTTTT; D gene: TRBD1; V gene: TRBV9; J gene: TRBJ1-4; clone size: -
CDR3 protein: CASSPGTGGRNTEAFF; CDR3 DNA: TGTGCCAGCTCACCCGGGACAGGGGGGCGGAACACTGAAGCTTTCTTT; D gene: TRBD1; V gene: TRBV18; J gene: TRBJ1-1; clone size: -
CDR3 protein: CASSARTSGSVAGNEQFF; CDR3 DNA: TGCGCCAGCAGCGCCCGGACTAGCGGGAGCGTCGCAGGCAATGAGCAGTTCTTC; D gene: TRBD2; V gene: TRBV5-1; J gene: TRBJ2-1; clone size: -
CDR3 protein: CASSPRTSGELFF; CDR3 DNA: TGTGCCAGCAGTCCCCGGACTAGCGGGGAGCTGTTTTTT; D gene: TRBD2; V gene: TRBV12-3/TRBV12-4; J gene: TRBJ2-2; clone size: -
CDR3 protein: CASSPNRGKETQYF; CDR3 DNA: TGTGCCAGCAGCCCAAACAGGGGAAAAGAGACCCAGTACTTC; D gene: TRBD1; V gene: TRBV7-2; J gene: TRBJ2-5; clone size: -
CDR3 protein: CASSLDIAGGTDTQYF; CDR3 DNA: TGTGCCAGCAGCTTAGATATAGCGGGAGGCACAGATACGCAGTATTTT; D gene: TRBD2; V gene: TRBV11-3; J gene: TRBJ2-3; clone size: -
CDR3 protein: CASSDLVAGELFF; CDR3 DNA: TGCGCCAGCAGTGATCTAGTAGCCGGGGAGCTGTTTTTT; D gene: -; V gene: TRBV10-2; J gene: TRBJ2-2; clone size: -
CDR3 protein: CASSFLTSPLHF; CDR3 DNA: TGTGCCAGCAGCTTCCTAACTTCACCCCTCCACTTT; D gene: -; V gene: TRBV7-9; J gene: TRBJ1-6; clone size: -
CDR3 protein: CASSPGGAPAKNIQYF; CDR3 DNA: TGTGCCAGCAGCCCAGGGGGCGCCCCGGCCAAAAACATTCAGTACTTC; D gene: TRBD1; V gene: TRBV27; J gene: TRBJ2-4; clone size: -
CDR3 protein: CASSPQDRGPSEKLFF; CDR3 DNA: TGTGCCAGCAGCCCACAAGACAGAGGCCCATCTGAAAAACTGTTTTTT; D gene: -; V gene: TRBV9; J gene: TRBJ1-4; clone size: once
CDR3 protein: CASSLGLAHNEQFF; CDR3 DNA: TGTGCCAGCAGTCTGGGACTAGCCCACAATGAGCAGTTCTTC; D gene: TRBD2; V gene: TRBV2; J gene: TRBJ2-1; clone size: -
CDR3 protein: CASSLKLAGHTDTQYF; CDR3 DNA: TGTGCCAGCAGCTTAAAACTAGCGGGCCACACAGATACGCAGTATTTT; D gene: TRBD2; V gene: TRBV7-2; J gene: TRBJ2-3; clone size: -
CDR3 protein: CASSLARANYGYTF; CDR3 DNA: TGTGCCAGCAGCTTAGCCAGGGCCAACTATGGCTACACCTTC; D gene: -; V gene: TRBV7-2; J gene: TRBJ1-2; clone size: -
CDR3 protein: CASSPTGITDTQYF; CDR3 DNA: TGCGCCAGCAGTCCGACAGGGATCACAGATACGCAGTATTTT; D gene: TRBD1; V gene: TRBV10-2; J gene: TRBJ2-3; clone size: -
CDR3 protein: CATSDPADSKETQYF; CDR3 DNA: TGTGCCACCAGTGACCCCGCGGACAGTAAAGAGACCCAGTACTTC; D gene: -; V gene: TRBV24-1; J gene: TRBJ2-5; clone size: -
CDR3 protein: CASSDRSGGYTF; CDR3 DNA: TGTGCCAGCAGTGACCGATCGGGGGGCTACACCTTC; D gene: -; V gene: TRBV6-4; J gene: TRBJ1-2; clone size: -
CDR3 protein: CASSLVLGGPTDTQYF; CDR3 DNA: TGTGCCAGCAGCTTAGTCCTGGGAGGGCCCACAGATACGCAGTATTTT; D gene: TRBD2; V gene: TRBV7-8; J gene: TRBJ2-3; clone size: once
CDR3 protein: CAWSVGLAGRGEQFF; CDR3 DNA: TGTGCCTGGAGTGTAGGACTAGCGGGTCGGGGTGAGCAGTTCTTC; D gene: TRBD2; V gene: TRBV30; J gene: TRBJ2-1; clone size: -
CDR3 protein: CAISEKSLVAGGSLQFF; CDR3 DNA: TGTGCCATCAGTGAGAAGTCTTTGGTAGCGGGAGGAAGTTTGCAGTTCTTC; D gene: TRBD2; V gene: TRBV10-3; J gene: TRBJ2-1; clone size: -
CDR3 protein: CASSPNPYTDTQYF; CDR3 DNA: TGTGCCAGCAGTCCGAATCCCTACACAGATACGCAGTATTTT; D gene: -; V gene: TRBV27; J gene: TRBJ2-3; clone size: -
CDR3 protein: CASSMGPMQETQYF; CDR3 DNA: TGTGCCAGTAGTATGGGGCCGATGCAGGAGACCCAGTACTTC; D gene: -; V gene: TRBV19; J gene: TRBJ2-5; clone size: -
CDR3 protein: CASRKTVRRGPNYGYTF; CDR3 DNA: TGTGCCAGCAGGAAGACAGTCCGTAGGGGTCCTAACTATGGCTACACCTTC; D gene: -; V gene: TRBV7-2; J gene: TRBJ1-2; clone size: -
CDR3 protein: CASSKETGFYGYTF; CDR3 DNA: TGTGCCAGCAGTAAGGAGACAGGGTTTTATGGCTACACCTTC; D gene: TRBD1; V gene: TRBV6-2/TRBV6-3; J gene: TRBJ1-2; clone size: -
CDR3 protein: CASSQDPAGTPSYNEQFF; CDR3 DNA: TGTGCCAGCAGCCAAGATCCGGCCGGGACACCATCCTACAATGAGCAGTTCTTC; D gene: -; V gene: TRBV3-1/TRBV3-2; J gene: TRBJ2-1; clone size: -
CDR3 protein: CASSSGTLSGYTF; CDR3 DNA: TGTGCCAGCAGCTCTGGGACATTGTCGGGCTACACCTTC; D gene: -; V gene: TRBV7-2; J gene: TRBJ1-2; clone size: -
CDR3 protein: CASRRTRRTDTQYF; CDR3 DNA: TGTGCCAGTAGACGGACTCGTCGCACAGATACGCAGTATTTT; D gene: -; V gene: TRBV27; J gene: TRBJ2-3; clone size: -
CDR3 protein: CASREDSLGVKAFF; CDR3 DNA: TGTGCCAGCAGGGAGGACAGCCTTGGGGTAAAAGCTTTCTTT; D gene: -; V gene: TRBV2; J gene: TRBJ1-1; clone size: -
CDR3 protein: CASSKRVPLNTEAFF; CDR3 DNA: TGTGCCAGCAGCAAACGGGTACCCTTGAACACTGAAGCTTTCTTT; D gene: -; V gene: TRBV21-1; J gene: TRBJ1-1; clone size: -
CDR3 protein: CASSFSGSLPWEQFF; CDR3 DNA: TGCGCCAGCAGCTTTAGCGGGAGCCTTCCGTGGGAGCAGTTCTTC; D gene: TRBD2; V gene: TRBV5-1; J gene: TRBJ2-1; clone size: once
CDR3 protein: CASSSWGAGDTEAFF; CDR3 DNA: TGTGCCAGCAGCTCGTGGGGGGCGGGGGACACTGAAGCTTTCTTT; D gene: -; V gene: TRBV5-8; J gene: TRBJ1-1; clone size: -
CDR3 protein: CASTLTSGSYNEQFF; CDR3 DNA: TGTGCCAGCACCCTGACTAGCGGGTCCTACAATGAGCAGTTCTTC; D gene: TRBD2; V gene: TRBV6-5; J gene: TRBJ2-1; clone size: -
CDR3 protein: CASSRDKARSPLHF; CDR3 DNA: TGCGCCAGCAGCCGGGACAAGGCTAGATCACCCCTCCACTTT; D gene: -; V gene: TRBV10-2; J gene: TRBJ1-6; clone size: -
CDR3 protein: CASSPLQGLNTEAFF; CDR3 DNA: TGTGCCAGCTCACCTCTGCAGGGGCTGAACACTGAAGCTTTCTTT; D gene: -; V gene: TRBV18; J gene: TRBJ1-1; clone size: -
CDR3 protein: CASRWEASTDTQYF; CDR3 DNA: TGTGCCAGCCGGTGGGAGGCTAGCACAGATACGCAGTATTTT; D gene: -; V gene: TRBV6-5; J gene: TRBJ2-3; clone size: once
CDR3 protein: CASSLVGLAAYNEQFF; CDR3 DNA: TGTGCCAGCAGCTTAGTAGGGCTAGCTGCCTACAATGAGCAGTTCTTC; D gene: -; V gene: TRBV7-8; J gene: TRBJ2-1; clone size: -
CDR3 protein: CASSLFPDGRTEAFF; CDR3 DNA: TGCGCCAGCAGCTTGTTTCCAGACGGGAGGACTGAAGCTTTCTTT; D gene: -; V gene: TRBV5-1; J gene: TRBJ1-1; clone size: -
CDR3 protein: CASSLVGGDYGYTF; CDR3 DNA: TGCGCCAGCAGCTTGGTAGGAGGGGACTATGGCTACACCTTC; D gene: -; V gene: TRBV5-1; J gene: TRBJ1-2; clone size: -
CDR3 protein: CASSVAGYNEKLFF; CDR3 DNA: TGTGCCAGCAGCGTAGCAGGTTATAATGAAAAACTGTTTTTT; D gene: -; V gene: TRBV9; J gene: TRBJ1-4; clone size: -
CDR3 protein: CASMVGTGTNSPLHF; CDR3 DNA: TGTGCCAGCATGGTCGGGACAGGGACCAATTCACCCCTCCACTTT; D gene: TRBD1; V gene: TRBV2; J gene: TRBJ1-6; clone size: once
CDR3 protein: CASSQSWFRDSTRQETQYF; CDR3 DNA: TGCGCCAGCAGTCAATCGTGGTTTAGGGACAGTACTAGGCAAGAGACCCAGTACTTC; D gene: TRBD1; V gene: TRBV23-1; J gene: TRBJ2-5; clone size: -
CDR3 protein: CASSSGSSTDTQYF; CDR3 DNA: TGTGCCAGCAGTAGCGGGTCTAGCACAGATACGCAGTATTTT; D gene: TRBD2; V gene: TRBV11-3; J gene: TRBJ2-3; clone size: -
CDR3 protein: CASSKGDRGRRGTEAFF; CDR3 DNA: TGTGCCAGCAGCAAAGGGGACAGGGGGCGCAGGGGCACTGAAGCTTTCTTT; D gene: TRBD1; V gene: TRBV7-6; J gene: TRBJ1-1; clone size: -
CDR3 protein: CASSLQRFESPLHF; CDR3 DNA: TGTGCCAGCAGCTTACAGAGGTTTGAATCACCCCTCCACTTT; D gene: -; V gene: TRBV7-2; J gene: TRBJ1-6; clone size: -
CDR3 protein: CASSLSGGPGETQYF; CDR3 DNA: TGTGCCAGCAGTTTATCGGGAGGGCCGGGAGAGACCCAGTACTTC; D gene: TRBD2; V gene: TRBV11-3; J gene: TRBJ2-5; clone size: -